The rows below give T cell receptor beta chains drawn from one sample of a study of T cell responses to AZD1222 COVID-19 vaccine. The table came from immunoSEQ multiplex PCR; TCRdb's copy has only in-frame clones and leaves some out. This sample carries tens of thousands of clones, around nine tenths of them seen once, and the ten largest clones take around 3%. The sequencing here drew on peripheral blood, taken on day 0 of AZD1222 vaccination. The receptors shown here come from an adult in good health. Both conserved end residues are part of each CDR3. A D gene is named only where the DNA matches it firmly. Expanded clones get a size class; other rows say once, few or many, or leave the size out.

D,V,size,J,CDR3,DNA
.,TRBV24-1,.,TRBJ1-5,CATSDGNQPQHF,TGTGCCACCAGTGACGGCAATCAGCCCCAGCATTTT
.,TRBV29-1,.,TRBJ1-2,CSVDRAAGDYGYTF,TGCAGCGTTGACCGGGCCGCCGGGGACTATGGCTACACCTTC
.,TRBV7-9,.,TRBJ1-4,CASRRTEGFNEKLFF,TGTGCCAGCAGACGGACAGAGGGATTTAATGAAAAACTGTTTTTT
TRBD2,TRBV18,.,TRBJ2-3,CASSPASGGDTDTQYF,TGTGCCAGCTCACCAGCCAGCGGGGGGGACACAGATACGCAGTATTTT
TRBD1,TRBV10-2,.,TRBJ1-2,CASNPGQGANYGYTF,TGCGCCAGCAATCCAGGACAGGGGGCGAACTATGGCTACACCTTC
.,TRBV4-1,.,TRBJ1-5,CASSQDATDQPQHF,TGCGCCAGCAGCCAAGATGCCACAGATCAGCCCCAGCATTTT
TRBD1,TRBV10-1,once,TRBJ2-7,CASSEGQGAAYEQYF,TGCGCCAGCAGTGAGGGACAGGGGGCGGCCTACGAGCAGTACTTC
TRBD1,TRBV2,.,TRBJ1-4,CASSPRTGNEKLFF,TGTGCCAGCAGTCCTAGGACAGGGAATGAAAAACTGTTTTTT
.,TRBV27,once,TRBJ2-7,CASSFASTYEQYF,TGTGCCAGCAGTTTTGCTAGCACCTACGAGCAGTACTTC
.,TRBV27,.,TRBJ1-6,CASSLSGTGGNSPLHF,TGTGCCAGCAGTTTATCGGGTACAGGTGGAAATTCACCCCTCCACTTT
.,TRBV6-5,once,TRBJ1-5,CASSYSPYGNQPQHF,TGTGCCAGCAGTTACTCGCCTTACGGCAATCAGCCCCAGCATTTT
TRBD1,TRBV29-1,.,TRBJ1-4,CSVSGTATTNEKLFF,TGCAGCGTTTCGGGGACAGCGACAACTAATGAAAAACTGTTTTTT
.,TRBV6-5,.,TRBJ2-7,CASSPTYEQYF,TGTGCCAGCAGTCCAACCTACGAGCAGTACTTC
TRBD1,TRBV7-3,few,TRBJ2-1,CASSLMQGAVNEQFF,TGTGCCAGCAGCTTAATGCAGGGGGCGGTTAATGAGCAGTTCTTC
.,TRBV7-8,.,TRBJ1-3,CASSLNAVSGNTIYF,TGTGCCAGCAGCTTAAATGCCGTCTCTGGAAACACCATATATTTT
.,TRBV27,.,TRBJ1-2,CASSSRTNYGYTF,TGTGCCAGCAGTAGCAGGACTAACTATGGCTACACCTTC
.,TRBV6-1,.,TRBJ2-7,CASSEDRRGHVEQYF,TGTGCCAGCAGTGAAGATCGTAGGGGACACGTCGAGCAGTACTTC
.,TRBV7-9,.,TRBJ2-7,CASSHLLSGPTGIYEQYF,TGTGCCAGCAGCCATCTCCTCAGCGGGCCAACAGGGATCTACGAGCAGTACTTC
TRBD1,TRBV27,.,TRBJ1-6,CASSGQGNSPLHF,TGTGCCAGCTCGGGACAGGGGAATTCACCCCTCCACTTT
.,TRBV7-9,few,TRBJ1-5,CASSLLGGDGNQPQHF,TGTGCCAGCAGCTTACTTGGAGGGGATGGCAATCAGCCCCAGCATTTT
TRBD2,TRBV10-1,.,TRBJ2-1,CASSPQGFGLAGSYNEQFF,TGCGCCAGCAGTCCCCAGGGATTCGGACTAGCGGGCTCCTACAATGAGCAGTTCTTC
.,TRBV27,.,TRBJ1-1,CASSPGWGRNTEAFF,TGTGCCAGCAGTCCCGGATGGGGGAGGAACACTGAAGCTTTCTTT
.,TRBV25-1,.,TRBJ1-2,CASSESETFRRYTF,TGTGCCAGCAGTGAATCAGAGACATTTAGGCGCTACACCTTC
.,TRBV19,.,TRBJ1-5,CASSIDRGGQPQHF,TGTGCCAGTAGTATAGACAGGGGAGGTCAGCCCCAGCATTTT
TRBD1,TRBV6-5,.,TRBJ1-2,CASSTGTGVGGYTF,TGTGCCAGCAGTACCGGGACAGGGGTAGGTGGCTACACCTTC
.,TRBV29-1,.,TRBJ1-4,CSVVTLGIEKLFF,TGCAGCGTTGTGACCCTCGGAATTGAAAAACTGTTTTTT
TRBD1,TRBV4-1,.,TRBJ1-6,CASSQDRTGRSPLHF,TGCGCCAGCAGCCAAGACCGGACAGGGCGGTCACCCCTCCACTTT
TRBD2,TRBV2,.,TRBJ2-5,CASSPDGLAGDVETQYF,TGTGCCAGCAGTCCGGACGGACTAGCGGGAGATGTGGAGACCCAGTACTTC
.,TRBV6-1,.,TRBJ1-1,CASSAGRGALMNTEAFF,TGTGCCAGCAGTGCTGGCAGGGGCGCCCTCATGAACACTGAAGCTTTCTTT
.,TRBV15,.,TRBJ1-6,CATSRDAGNSPLHF,TGTGCCACCAGCAGAGATGCAGGGAATTCACCCCTCCACTTT
TRBD2,TRBV4-1,.,TRBJ2-3,CASSFERGRTDTQYF,TGCGCCAGCAGCTTTGAGCGGGGACGCACAGATACGCAGTATTTT